The source of this T cell receptor beta chain is a study of CD8+ T cells in alopecia areata (dated by TCRdb to between 2017 and 2018). Study-level background: Treated patients were enrolled in an open-label pilot trial of oral tofacitinib at 5 to 10 mg twice daily for moderate-to-severe alopecia areata. Patients received tofacitinib for 6 to 18 months and were then followed off drug for 6 months to check for delayed response and recurrence. High-throughput TCRbeta sequencing was used to examine T cell clonal expansion in alopecia areata in both the C3H/HeJ mouse model and human patients. In humans, TCRbeta sequencing was performed on scalp tissue and on sorted CD4+ and CD8+ peripheral blood T cells from healthy controls and from patients with patchy or totalis/universalis alopecia areata. Biopsies were taken from tofacitinib-treated patients at baseline and at 4 and 24 weeks of treatment, and a later scalp biopsy was taken in several of the tofacitinib-treated patients. Scalp clonality was compared among normal scalp (n=4), patchy alopecia areata scalp (n=8), and alopecia totalis/universalis scalp (n=8). The RNA source kit depended on sample type: the PAXgene miRNA kit for fixed scalp, the miRNeasy kit for PBMCs, and the RNeasy kit for mouse skin. TCRbeta CDR3 regions were amplified by immunoSEQ multiplex PCR using 35 Vbeta forward and 13 Jbeta reverse primers.

Read against the paper, the sample's time point label means: baseline before oral tofacitinib. Lesional scalp punch biopsies and peripheral blood were collected from alopecia areata patients. After PBMCs were isolated by density centrifugation and stained for CD3, CD4 and CD8, a FACSAria was used to sort CD4+ and CD8+ T cells. This clone has more than one count but fewer than ten. It has no known antigen specificity. No much larger clone is present one base from it, and per-base qualities are unavailable. Summary of the overall study and its limitations: Higher clonality and more expanded CD8+ clones were observed in lesional scalp than in normal scalp, particularly in alopecia totalis/universalis, a finding suggestive of antigenic drive. Unlike mouse skin, where gammadelta T cells dominate, normal human skin contains resident alphabeta T cells that get sequenced too, which complicates analysis of the scalp TCR repertoire. Compared with mice, TCR sequences shared between patients were less clear, possibly partly because of HLA diversity across the patient population.

For this chain, trimming is 4 bases at the V end and 2 bases at the J end, and the number of junction bases without a gene match is 8. The CDR3 covers 17 residues, taking in both the cysteine and the phenylalanine. The kept DNA is CDR3 alone, 51 bases in frame from the first base. The germline V gene encodes CDR1 SGHRS and CDR2 YFSETQ. Receptors were amplified or captured by the immunoSEQ multiplex PCR assay. To provide template for TCR sequencing, every sample had RNA extracted and reverse transcribed into cDNA. SuperScript III was used for first-strand cDNA synthesis, primed with a 2:1 mix of oligo-dT and random hexamers. Amplification bias was assessed with a synthetic immune receptor repertoire, and residual bias was removed computationally. Per the original workflow: After raw reads were preprocessed to remove errors, the CDR3 was defined following IMGT conventions as running from the conserved cysteine to phenylalanine. To get clonality, Shannon entropy was normalized by log2 of the number of productive unique TCRs and the result was subtracted from 1. Scalp TCRbeta sequences were cross-referenced with sorted blood CD4 and CD8 repertoires so that the CD4 or CD8 identity of scalp clones could be inferred. TCRdb limited this immuneACCESS table to in-frame rearrangements with V and J called. A share of clones is missing; checked studies link under half to unresolved V genes, and the rest is unexplained. Clone size and the V and J calls come from that table; the DNA yielded D and trimming. The sample yields 150,000 to 190,000 clones; around 50% were counted once. Less than 20% of the sample belongs to the ten largest clones.

The TCR was taken from a human donor with alopecia areata. The sample consisted of CD8+ T cells sorted from blood, taken at week 0. Recombination joined TRBV5-1 with TRBJ2-3; 12 bases in between match TRBD1. This receptor has the CDR3 CASSQTGQGAYTDTQYF. The DNA sequence is given as TGCGCCAGCAGCCAAACGGGACAGGGGGCCTACACAGATACGCAGTATTTT.